Following are 14 T cell receptor beta chains from one sample sequenced in a study of naive and memory T cell subsets. Study outcomes and limitations: A few larger clonotypes appeared in naive repertoires, especially CD8, possibly memory cells re-expressing CD45RA.

No cognate antigen is known for these TCRs. Two oligonucleotides, mixed equimolar, formed the beta constant-region primer covering TRBC1 and TRBC2. Four rounds of PCR amplified the ligated cDNA using nested alpha and beta constant-region primers plus SP2. TCRdb analysed the UMI-ligation and nested PCR reads with MiXCR anew, one entry per CDR3 protein. The sample records around 100,000 distinct CDR3 sequences, about 14% being singletons. The material sequenced was naive CD8+ T cells from blood. Every receptor here comes from a human donor in good health.

With regard to this clonotype: No conserved phenylalanine or tryptophan is present at the end of the CDR3, so a read error is the likely explanation. The J gene is TRBJ1-4, the V gene TRBV7-9; D is ambiguous. V was shortened by 1 base and J by 8 bases, with 14 bases between the two germline ends. Germline V gene sequence: CDR1 SEHNR, CDR2 FQNEAQ (reference sequence). This CDR3 is built from 15 residues. The CDR3 DNA reads TGTGCCAGCAGCTTAGACCTAACCAGCGACGAAAAACTGTTTTAT. Protein: CASSLDLTSDEKLFY.

This clonotype came up many times. The chain is built from TRBV29-1 and TRBJ1-5; 7 bases agree with TRBD1. V lost 5 bases, J lost 5 bases, and 9 bases stayed unmatched. Germline V lookup: CDR1 SQVTM, CDR2 ANQGSEA. The CDR3 loop spans 14 amino acids. This CDR3 reads CSVIETGSHQPQHF. The CDR3 region has the DNA TGCAGCGTTATAGAGACAGGGAGCCATCAGCCCCAGCATTTT.

This clonotype has a handful of counts. The gene calls are TRBV4-2 and TRBJ2-7; 8 nucleotides agree with TRBD2. The V gene's germline CDR1 is LGHNA and CDR2 YNFKEQ. The V gene end was trimmed by 0 bases and the J gene end by 7 bases; junction bases not matched to a gene: 5. This CDR3 spans 14 amino acids. This CDR3 is CASSQDPGGREQYF. Written as DNA, the CDR3 is TGTGCCAGCAGCCAAGACCCGGGGGGGAGAGAGCAGTACTTC.

This chain uses TRBV4-1 with TRBJ2-7; D may be TRBD1 (5 bases). Trimming stripped 5 bases from V and 3 bases from J, with 17 bases between. Germline CDR1 is MGHRA and CDR2 is YSYEKL. The CDR3 loop spans 15 amino acids. CDR3 in DNA: TGCGCCAGCAGCGAGGTTGGGGCCACTTTCTACGAGCAGTACTTC. This encodes CASSEVGATFYEQYF.

This clonotype was detected ten times or more. The chain recombines TRBV20-1 with TRBJ2-1, with TRBD2 matching over 10 bases. In germline, CDR1 is DFQATT, CDR2 SNEGSKA (reference sequence). CDR3 length: 15 residues. V dropped 3 bases and J dropped 9; count of bases not matched to a gene: 11. The CDR3, as DNA: TGCAGTGCTAGGGGGGGACTAGCGATCATTGGTGAGCAGTTCTTC. Translated, it gives CSARGGLAIIGEQFF.

This clonotype was recorded at least ten times. The J gene is TRBJ2-3, the V gene TRBV20-1; TRBD1 is a possible D gene (6 bases). CDR3 size: 14 residues. The germline gives CDR1 DFQATT, CDR2 SNEGSKA (reference sequence). The V end was cut by 0 bases, the J end by 4 bases, with 11 bases between. The CDR3 region is CSARDPGVADTQYF. CDR3 bases: TGCAGTGCTAGAGACCCAGGGGTTGCAGATACGCAGTATTTT.

The chain uses TRBV3-1 and TRBJ2-5, with D possibly matching TRBD2 (6 bases). The germline gives CDR1 LGHDT, CDR2 YNNKEL (reference sequence). This CDR3 is 14 amino acids long. Trimming removed 1 base at V and 6 bases at J, with 12 bases between. CDR3 loop: CASSQGDLQKTQYF. In nucleotides, the CDR3 is TGTGCCAGCAGCCAAGGGGACTTACAAAAGACCCAGTACTTC.

This clonotype has at least ten counts. The chain has TRBV7-9 and TRBJ1-5; a weak D match, TRBD1 (5 bases). V was cut by 3 bases and J by 7 bases, with 7 bases left in between. The germline gives CDR1 SEHNR, CDR2 FQNEAQ (reference sequence). The CDR3 contains 12 residues. CDR3 nucleotides: TGTGCCAGCAGCTTGCAGGGACAGCCCCAGCATTTT. Translated: CASSLQGQPQHF.

The rearrangement links TRBV7-9 to TRBJ2-1; perhaps TRBD2 as D (6 bases). Per germline, CDR1 SEHNR and CDR2 FQNEAQ (reference sequence). V lost 11 bases and J lost 0, with 17 bases in between. The CDR3 is 15 amino acids. The CDR3: CAGALALYSYNEQFF. CDR3 nucleotide sequence: TGTGCCGGGGCTCTAGCGCTGTACTCCTACAATGAGCAGTTCTTC.

The chain couples TRBV7-9 to TRBJ2-7; D may correspond to TRBD1 or TRBD2 (5 bases each). CDR1 SEHNR and CDR2 FQNEAQ come from the germline V gene (reference sequence). This CDR3 comprises 12 residues. The V end lost 5 bases, the J end lost 3 bases, and 8 bases lay between the germline ends. The CDR3 DNA sequence: TGTGCCAGCAGCGGGGACGGCTACGAGCAGTACTTC. Translating it yields CASSGDGYEQYF.

The J gene is TRBJ2-1, the V gene TRBV14; maybe TRBD1 (5 bases). V lost 4 bases and J 11 bases, leaving 21 bases between the germline ends. Germline V gives CDR1 SGHDN, CDR2 FVKESK. The CDR3 length is 15 residues. The CDR3 region is CASSPYKPGHPKQFF. The CDR3, as DNA: TGTGCCAGCAGCCCCTACAAACCTGGACACCCAAAGCAGTTCTTC.

V is TRBV7-9 and J is TRBJ2-7; 14 nucleotides align to TRBD2. CDR3 length: 18 amino acids. In germline, CDR1 is SEHNR, CDR2 FQNEAQ (reference sequence). J was trimmed by 4 bases and V by 5 bases; bases with no gene match: 13. The CDR3 spells CASSLPAGTSGRGYEQYF. The CDR3, as DNA: TGTGCCAGCAGCCTCCCTGCTGGGACTAGCGGGAGAGGTTACGAGCAGTACTTC.

The chain couples TRBV4-2 to TRBJ2-3; no definite D call. The CDR3 extends over 16 amino acids. The V end was cut by 0 bases, the J end by 4 bases, with 14 bases between. Germline CDR1 LGHNA, CDR2 YNFKEQ. In DNA, the CDR3 is TGTGCCAGCAGCCAAGAGCCAGCATCTGCTTCAGATACGCAGTATTTT. Its translation is CASSQEPASASDTQYF.

This clonotype was detected only a few times. The V gene is TRBV12-3 or TRBV12-4, the J gene TRBJ2-3, with 7 positions matching TRBD2. The length of the CDR3 is 15 residues. Germline trimming cut 1 base from V and 4 bases from J; bases unmatched to any gene: 5. The CDR3 loop reads CASSLGAGVSDTQYF. The CDR3 nucleotides are TGTGCCAGCAGTTTAGGGGCGGGAGTCTCAGATACGCAGTATTTT.